This record covers a single T cell receptor beta chain. The CDR3 is made up of 12 amino acids. The germline V gene has CDR1 LNHDA and CDR2 SQIVND (reference sequence). The ends were cut back, 4 bases at V and 5 bases at J, with 9 bases in the middle. This record belongs to a study of T cell changes during pregnancy in multiple sclerosis. The data were produced by immunoSEQ multiplex PCR, yet TCRdb's version contains in-frame clones alone and is incomplete. The table has 20,000 to 25,000 clones, about 93% seen once; the top ten hold roughly 7%. The specimen comprised CD8+ T cells from peripheral blood mononuclear cells, sampled in the third trimester of pregnancy. This receptor was taken from a female donor with multiple sclerosis, enrolled in a pregnancy study. The chain carries TRBV19 and TRBJ2-7; D not resolved. The CDR3 sequence is CASSSPSDEQYF. The CDR3, as DNA: TGTGCCAGTAGTAGCCCGAGTGACGAGCAGTACTTC.